This entry lists 30 T cell receptor beta chains sequenced from one sample in a study of cytomegalovirus exposure and HLA in healthy donors. With 60 Vbeta and 13 Jbeta primers, the PCR was carried out. Generated by immunoSEQ multiplex PCR, the TCRdb table keeps only in-frame clones and is missing some. The sample shows roughly 93,000 clones, around 74% of them seen only once. Sequenced input: PBMCs. These receptors came from a male donor in good health and CMV-seronegative.

The V and J genes are TRBV27 and TRBJ1-2, with no clear D. Germline CDR1 reads MNHEY; CDR2 reads SMNVEV (reference sequence). The CDR3 length is 15 residues. The V end lost 0 bases, the J end lost 3 bases, and 11 bases lay between the germline ends. The chain's CDR3 is CASSLSIMLDYGYTF. As DNA, the CDR3 is TGTGCCAGCAGTTTATCTATTATGTTAGACTATGGCTACACCTTC.

J is TRBJ1-4 and V is TRBV6-1; 7 nucleotides agree with TRBD1. The CDR3 extends over 13 amino acids. V was clipped by 6 bases and J by 4 bases; unmatched bases: 2. Germline CDR1 is MNHNS and CDR2 is SASEGT. Here the CDR3 reads CASSRDSNEKLFF. The CDR3 region has the DNA TGTGCCAGCAGCCGGGACAGTAATGAAAAACTGTTTTTT.

This sequence joins TRBV29-1 and TRBJ1-2; the D is unclear. CDR3 size: 11 residues. Trimming took off 4 bases at V and 4 bases at J, with 7 bases between the two ends. Per germline, CDR1 SQVTM and CDR2 ANQGSEA. The CDR3 protein is CSVARSYGYTF. The CDR3 region has the DNA TGCAGCGTTGCGCGAAGCTATGGCTACACCTTC.

The chain recombines TRBV10-3 with TRBJ2-3, with 8 bases matching TRBD1. Per the germline V gene, CDR1 is ENHRY and CDR2 is SYGVKD. The CDR3 is made up of 16 amino acids. The ends lost 3 bases at V and 4 bases at J; junction bases unmatched: 9. In DNA form, the CDR3 reads TGTGCCATCAGTGATAGGAGGACAGGGATCTCAGATACGCAGTATTTT. This encodes CAISDRRTGISDTQYF.

The chain has TRBV6-5 and TRBJ1-1; D gene ambiguous. CDR1 and CDR2 (germline): MNHEY, SVGAGI. Trimming removed 7 bases at V and 3 bases at J, with 12 bases between. The CDR3 spans 13 residues. CDR3 in DNA: TGTGCCAGCACCCGACAACCCTACACTGAAGCTTTCTTT. Amino acids: CASTRQPYTEAFF.

This clone was seen only a few times. This chain uses TRBV10-1 with TRBJ2-7; the match to TRBD2 covers 12 bases. There are 14 residues in the CDR3. Trimming at V came to 8 bases and at J to 1 base, leaving 3 bases not matched to a gene. Germline CDR1 reads WNHNN; CDR2 reads SYGVQD (reference sequence). The DNA for the CDR3 is TGCGCCAGCCCTAGCGGGAGGGTTTCCTACGAGCAGTACTTC. This encodes CASPSGRVSYEQYF.

This clone has more than one count but fewer than ten. The chain joins TRBV5-1 to TRBJ2-2, with 8 positions matching TRBD1. The J segment lost 8 bases and the V segment lost 4 bases, leaving 7 bases of the junction unmatched. The CDR3 totals 14 residues. The germline gives CDR1 SGHRS, CDR2 YFSETQ. CDR3 sequence (DNA): TGCGCCAGCAGCGACGGACAGGGACGAGGGGAGCTGTTTTTT. It specifies CASSDGQGRGELFF. The full variable domain, completed using reference TRBV5-1 and TRBJ2-2, is KAGVTQTPRYLIKTRGQQVTLSCSPISGHRSVSWYQQTPGQGLQFLFEYFSETQRNKGNFPGRFSGRQFSNSRSEMNVSTLELGDSALYLCASSDGQGRGELFFGEGSRLTVL.

The chain has TRBV5-8 and TRBJ2-1, with 8 bases lining up with TRBD1. Germline trimming cut 4 bases from V and 9 bases from J; bases unmatched to any gene: 18. In germline, CDR1 is SGHTS, CDR2 YDEGEE. The CDR3 contains 17 residues. This chain's CDR3 is CASSPRTGTGLGTEQFF. CDR3 nucleotides: TGTGCCAGCAGCCCACGAACCGGGACAGGCCTGGGTACTGAGCAGTTCTTC.

The V gene is TRBV5-4, the J gene TRBJ2-7, with a possible D match to TRBD1 (7 bases). The CDR3 consists of 14 residues. Germline V gives CDR1 SGHNT, CDR2 YYREEE (reference sequence). Trimming removed 4 bases from V and 3 bases from J, with 14 bases in between. This CDR3 is CASSGQEGYYEQYF. In DNA, the CDR3 is TGTGCCAGCAGCGGACAGGAGGGATACTACGAGCAGTACTTC.

The chain carries TRBV6-1 and TRBJ1-5, with 10 nucleotides matching TRBD1. This CDR3 comprises 12 residues. The germline CDR1 and CDR2 sequences are MNHNS and SASEGT. With 7 bases clipped from V and 9 bases from J, the junction kept 3 bases outside the gene matches. DNA of the CDR3: TGTGCCAGCATCCGGACAGGGGGGCCCCAGCATTTT. It yields the protein CASIRTGGPQHF.

V and J are TRBV7-9 and TRBJ2-7; 9 nucleotides line up with TRBD1. The CDR3 sequence is 15 residues long. V dropped 5 bases and J dropped 7; count of bases not matched to a gene: 12. Germline V CDR1 and CDR2: SEHNR, FQNEAQ (reference sequence). CDR3 sequence: CASSARQGEALEQYF. CDR3 in DNA: TGTGCCAGCAGCGCGAGACAGGGGGAGGCTCTGGAGCAGTACTTC.

The CDR3 DNA follows: TGTGCCAGCACCGAAAGGGAGGCGCCGGGTTATGGCTACACCTTC. It yields the protein CASTEREAPGYGYTF. This chain uses TRBV7-9 with TRBJ1-2; D gene ambiguous. CDR1 is SEHNR, CDR2 FQNEAQ, per germline (reference sequence). The CDR3 extends over 15 amino acids. The V and J ends lost 7 bases and 5 bases respectively, with 20 bases between them.

The chain combines TRBV6-5 with TRBJ1-5, with 9 bases matching TRBD1. With V trimmed by 6 bases and J by 2 bases, 5 bases remained unmatched. CDR3 length: 15 residues. Germline CDR1 reads MNHEY; CDR2 reads SVGAGI. In nucleotides, the CDR3 is TGTGCCAGCAGCCGACAGGGGGAGGGCAATCAGCCCCAGCATTTT. Protein product: CASSRQGEGNQPQHF.

This clone was seen a handful of times. V usage is TRBV6-1 and J usage is TRBJ1-6; D is possibly TRBD1 (5 bases). The germline V and J ends were trimmed by 3 bases and 5 bases, with 5 bases remaining between them. Germline CDR1 is MNHNS and CDR2 is SASEGT. The CDR3 contains 13 residues. The CDR3 loop reads CASSDRDNSPLHF. In nucleotides, the CDR3 is TGTGCCAGCAGTGACAGGGATAATTCACCCCTCCACTTT.

The chain has TRBV7-2 and TRBJ2-7, with 8 bases identical to TRBD2. Germline values: CDR1 SGHTA, CDR2 FQGNSA. The CDR3 totals 14 residues. The V gene end was trimmed by 6 bases and the J gene end by 6 bases; junction bases not matched to a gene: 10. The CDR3 reads CASSLIAGTSEQYF. The CDR3 DNA is TGTGCCAGCAGTTTGATAGCCGGGACTAGCGAGCAGTACTTC.

The chain is built from TRBV5-4 and TRBJ2-1; 13 bases fit TRBD2. CDR3 size: 15 residues. Per the germline V gene, CDR1 is SGHNT and CDR2 is YYREEE (reference sequence). With 3 bases clipped from V and 9 bases from J, the junction kept 6 bases outside the gene matches. This chain's CDR3 is CASSSGLAGVTEQFF. As DNA, the CDR3 is TGTGCCAGCAGCTCTGGACTAGCGGGAGTCACTGAGCAGTTCTTC.

The chain uses TRBV5-6 and TRBJ2-1, with unresolved D. Germline CDR1 is SGHDT and CDR2 is YYEEEE. This CDR3 spans 14 amino acids. Trimming cost V 1 base and J 1 base, with 6 bases left between them. CDR3 DNA: TGTGCCAGCAGCTTGACAGATTCCTACAATGAGCAGTTCTTC. Residues: CASSLTDSYNEQFF.

The rearrangement links TRBV14 to TRBJ2-4; D gene ambiguous. The CDR3 loop spans 15 amino acids. CDR1 and CDR2 (germline): SGHDN, FVKESK. Trimming pared 3 bases from V and 0 bases from J, leaving 9 bases between. The CDR3 bases are TGTGCCAGCAGCCACATGGGCGTAGCCAAAAACATTCAGTACTTC. It encodes CASSHMGVAKNIQYF. Full variable domain (remainder filled in from reference TRBV14 and TRBJ2-4): EAGVTQFPSHSVIEKGQTVTLRCDPISGHDNLYWYRRVMGKEIKFLLHFVKESKQDESGMPNNRFLAERTGGTYSTLKVQPAELEDSGVYFCASSHMGVAKNIQYFGAGTRLSVL.

This rearrangement joins TRBV5-8 to TRBJ2-1; 9 bases are a match to TRBD1. The CDR3 spans 14 residues. V gave up 0 bases and J gave up 7 bases; unmatched junction bases: 2. The germline V gene has CDR1 SGHTS and CDR2 YDEGEE. CDR3 coding DNA: TGTGCCAGCAGCTTGGAGGGACAGGGTAATGAGCAGTTCTTC. Its protein product is CASSLEGQGNEQFF.

The chain couples TRBV5-1 to TRBJ2-1; D uncertain. V was pared by 7 bases and J by 6 bases, with 8 bases between. Germline loops: CDR1 SGHRS, CDR2 YFSETQ. This CDR3 has 11 amino acids. CDR3 residues: CASAEANEQFF. DNA for the CDR3: TGCGCCAGCGCCGAGGCCAATGAGCAGTTCTTC.

The chain joins TRBV11-2 to TRBJ2-7; possibly TRBD2 for D (5 bases). There are 13 residues in the CDR3. Between the trimmed V and J ends, which lost 1 base and 5 bases, there was a span of 9 bases. Germline V gene sequence: CDR1 SGHAT, CDR2 FQNNGV. The CDR3 nucleotides read TGTGCCAGCAGCTTAGCGACTATCCACGAGCAGTACTTC. This codes for CASSLATIHEQYF.

V is TRBV28 and J is TRBJ1-5; no clear D. Between the trimmed V and J ends, which lost 3 bases and 0 bases, there was a span of 6 bases. CDR1 and CDR2 from the germline V gene are MDHEN and SYDVKM. This CDR3 comprises 14 residues. The CDR3 DNA reads TGTGCCAGCAGTTTCGGCGGTAGCAATCAGCCCCAGCATTTT. Its protein product is CASSFGGSNQPQHF.

The chain links TRBV28 to TRBJ1-2; 9 nucleotides line up with TRBD1. Germline trimming cut 2 bases from V and 7 bases from J; bases unmatched to any gene: 5. The germline CDR1 and CDR2 sequences are MDHEN and SYDVKM. CDR3 length: 14 amino acids. The CDR3 loop reads CASSLRTGDTGYTF. The DNA of the CDR3 is TGTGCCAGCAGTTTAAGGACAGGGGATACTGGCTACACCTTC.

This clone was observed a single time. The chain couples TRBV30 to TRBJ2-7, with 8 bases identical to TRBD1. The CDR3 runs to 15 residues. Looked up from germline, CDR1 is GTSNPN and CDR2 is SVGIG (reference sequence). Trimming at V came to 0 bases and at J to 4 bases, leaving 8 bases not matched to a gene. In DNA form, the CDR3 reads TGTGCCTGGAGTGTCTATAACAGGGGGAGGTACGAGCAGTACTTC. This encodes CAWSVYNRGRYEQYF.

The genes are TRBV27 and TRBJ2-7; D possibly corresponds to TRBD1 (5 bases). The ends were cut back, 3 bases at V and 2 bases at J, with 8 bases in the middle. The germline V gene encodes CDR1 MNHEY and CDR2 SMNVEV (reference sequence). The CDR3 spans 13 residues. CDR3: CASSLGRAYEQYF. The CDR3 DNA follows: TGTGCCAGCAGTTTGGGCAGGGCCTACGAGCAGTACTTC.

The chain employs TRBV25-1 and TRBJ2-1; 11 nucleotides match TRBD2. Germline lookup yields CDR1 MGHDK and CDR2 SYGVNS. Unmatched junction bases numbered 8, after V lost 8 bases and J lost 8 bases. This CDR3 is 14 amino acids long. CDR3 bases: TGTGCCAGCTACGGGACTAGCGGTAGTCATGAGCAGTTCTTC. Residues: CASYGTSGSHEQFF.

This CDR3 reads CASSPSVGQGVAEAFF. The CDR3 nucleotides are TGTGCCAGCAGTCCTTCTGTGGGACAGGGGGTCGCTGAAGCTTTCTTT. V is TRBV27 and J is TRBJ1-1, with 11 positions matching TRBD1. The junction had 11 bases not matched to a gene; V was cut back by 5 bases and J by 6 bases. Germline CDR1 is MNHEY and CDR2 is SMNVEV (reference sequence). This CDR3 comprises 16 residues.

The genes are TRBV11-2 and TRBJ1-5, with 12 bases that match TRBD1. Per germline, CDR1 SGHAT and CDR2 FQNNGV. The CDR3 extends over 15 amino acids. The V segment lost 5 bases and the J segment 3 bases; nucleotides outside the gene matches: 2. The CDR3 DNA sequence: TGTGCCAGCAGCGTGGGACAGGGGGCCAATCAGCCCCAGCATTTT. As protein: CASSVGQGANQPQHF.

The CDR3 reads CASSEAAGQGYYGYTF. As DNA, the CDR3 is TGTGCCAGCAGTGAAGCCGCGGGACAGGGTTACTATGGCTACACCTTC. The J gene is TRBJ1-2, the V gene TRBV6-1; 9 bases match TRBD1. CDR1 is MNHNS, CDR2 SASEGT, per germline. The CDR3 sequence is 16 residues long. V lost 0 bases, J lost 3 bases, and 5 bases stayed unmatched.

The chain employs TRBV27 and TRBJ2-2, with TRBD1 matching over 7 bases. The CDR3 is made up of 16 amino acids. CDR1 is MNHEY and CDR2 is SMNVEV in the germline V gene (reference sequence). V lost 5 bases to trimming and J lost 5 bases; unmatched junction nucleotides: 11. The CDR3 nucleotides are TGTGCCAGCAGTCCTACTTTGGGGACAGTAACCGGGGAGCTGTTTTTT. Its translation is CASSPTLGTVTGELFF.